This T cell receptor beta chain is from a study of shared clonotypes between healthy human individuals (dated by TCRdb to 2018 to 2021). About the full investigation: Two women and three men aged 18 to 49 years were included in the cohort. To estimate repertoire size and how much clonotypes are shared between individuals, the study performed deep sequencing of blood TCR repertoires from about 5 healthy adults. Libraries were prepared and TCR repertoires were sequenced by different laboratories using diverse techniques, in order to increase sequencing depth and limit assay-specific biases. Leukapheresis yielded between about 0.94 and 8.9 billion PBMCs per donor.

What the authors observed across the whole study: The genetic and exposure-history diversity represented was limited by the small number of donors. Pairwise subsampling led to the expectation that sequencing depth would affect the degree of clonotype sharing among donors. Only blood was sampled, and tissue TCR repertoires likely differ from those in blood.

As to this clone: Its antigen is not yet known. Base qualities are missing; no much larger clone stands one base away.

TCR CDR3 regions were amplified from genomic DNA by multiplex PCR using the deep immunoSEQ assay. Extracted genomic DNA from each cell subset was spread evenly across all wells of several immunoSEQ 96-well plates, with each plate serving as a replicate. For unsorted PBMC, each replicate PCR was loaded with about 300 ng genomic DNA, equivalent to about 30,000 T cell genomes. Unsorted PBMC genomic DNA was sequenced across ten immunoSEQ deep assay plates. Purified libraries were quantified with a Qubit 3.0 fluorometer, sized on a Bioanalyzer 2100, and re-quantified with the KAPA Library Quantification kit. A separate single-read 150-cycle Illumina NextSeq 550 flow cell was used to sequence each immunoSEQ 96-well plate. As for the original processing: Because the immunoSEQ output held only junctional sequences and lacked quality scores, the filtering could not match the filtering applied to full-length reads. To assign V/J genes and CDR3, sequences were annotated against IMGT germline references using PyIR, a Python wrapper for IgBLAST v1.9. Any read was removed if the V/J assignment was weak (E-value above 1e-6), the CDR3 was missing, or the read contained stop codons, out-of-frame junctions, or ambiguous translated residues. V3J clonotypes were defined by identical inferred V gene, J gene, and CDR3 amino acid sequence. Percentage overlap between repertoires was computed as shared unique clonotypes divided by the size of the smaller repertoire. RTK rarefaction, the Chao1 estimator, and Recon v2.1 estimates of unobserved clonotypes were used to assess repertoire richness. In its TCRdb copy, this immuneACCESS table keeps in-frame sequences only and misses some clones. Where compared with another copy, unresolved V genes explain less than half of these, and the others have no known cause. From that table come the V and J calls and clone size; the DNA was used to work out D and trimming. The sample records hundreds of thousands of clones, 75% to 85% of which are singletons. The ten largest clones capture 13% of the sample.

Measured from the cysteine to the phenylalanine, the CDR3 is 12 residues long. The read is trimmed to its CDR3 DNA, 36 bases read in frame from base 1. Via the germline V gene (reference sequence), CDR1 is LNHDA and CDR2 SQIVND. The V end loses 3 bases and the J end loses 6 bases, and a stretch of 6 bases separates them. Healthy HIV-negative adults with no recently reported acute infections or vaccinations were included as donors. Every donor was a Caucasian adult residing in Nashville, Tennessee, USA. For unsorted samples, 84 million or so PBMCs were counted, and genomic DNA was extracted using the QIAamp DNA Blood Mini kit. Blood was collected by leukapheresis, and PBMCs were isolated by Ficoll-Histopaque density gradient centrifugation and then cryopreserved in liquid nitrogen vapor phase.

The TCR was taken from a woman aged 40 to 50 in good health. Some clones in this sample may be carry-over from other donors' samples. This chain joins TRBV19 to TRBJ1-5; the D gene is unclear. The sequencing input was PBMCs. The DNA is as follows: TGTGCCAGTAGTATTATGGGTCAGCCCCAGCATTTT. Translated, it reads CASSIMGQPQHF. The full variable domain, completed from the reference TRBV19 and TRBJ1-5 proteins outside the CDR3, reads DGGITQSPKYLFRKEGQNVTLSCEQNLNHDAMYWYRQDPGQGLRLIYYSQIVNDFQKGDIAEGYSVSREKKESFPLTVTSAQKNPTAFYLCASSIMGQPQHFGDGTRLSIL.